These 17 T cell receptor beta chains originate from one sample sequenced in a study of T cell repertoires in cytomegalovirus infection. MiXCR, applied by TCRdb to the reads, yields one record per CDR3 protein. Of 510,000 or so distinct CDR3 sequences in the sample, around 27% were seen once. The source material was PBMCs. Receptor source: a human donor in good health (CMV status not recorded). Some clones in this sample may be carry-over from other donors' samples.

In this sample, this clonotype turned up a few times. The CDR3 is CATGDRLNGYTF. The CDR3 nucleotides are TGTGCCACCGGGGACAGGCTGAATGGCTACACCTTC. V is TRBV24-1 and J is TRBJ1-2; 8 positions agree with TRBD1. J gave up 6 bases and V 9 bases, and 5 bases lay outside the gene matches. CDR1 is KGHDR, CDR2 SFDVKD, per germline. This CDR3 contains 12 residues.

The V call is TRBV10-3, the J call TRBJ2-1; D assignment may be TRBD1 or TRBD2 (5 bases each). This CDR3 spans 12 amino acids. Germline CDR1 ENHRY, CDR2 SYGVKD. The V and J ends lost 6 bases and 9 bases respectively, with 12 bases between them. The CDR3 spells CAIRWTGGEQFF. For the CDR3, the DNA is TGTGCCATCAGGTGGACTGGGGGTGAGCAGTTCTTC.

V and J are TRBV15 and TRBJ2-7; perhaps TRBD1 as D (6 bases). This CDR3 is 15 amino acids long. Germline V lookup: CDR1 LNHNV, CDR2 YYDKDF (reference sequence). Trimming shortened V by 0 bases and J by 6 bases, and 15 bases separated the two germline ends. The CDR3 sequence is CATSRDEQGRAEQYV. CDR3 in DNA: TGTGCCACCAGCAGAGATGAACAGGGTAGGGCCGAGCAGTACGTC.

V usage is TRBV20-1 and J usage is TRBJ2-1; TRBD2 might be the D (5 bases). The V and J ends lost 2 bases and 0 bases respectively, with 8 bases between them. This CDR3 has 14 amino acids. Germline CDR1 is DFQATT and CDR2 is SNEGSKA (reference sequence). CDR3 in amino acids: CSARTGNSYNEQFF. The CDR3 DNA follows: TGCAGTGCTAGAACCGGGAACTCCTACAATGAGCAGTTCTTC.

This clonotype was seen more than once but under ten times. V usage is TRBV6-2 or TRBV6-3 and J usage is TRBJ2-1; D remains ambiguous. V lost 4 bases to trimming and J lost 1 base, with 11 bases between them. Germline assignment: CDR1 MNHEY and CDR2 SVGEGT. The CDR3 is 15 amino acids. The CDR3 is CASSFLGLSYNEQFF. The DNA for the CDR3 is TGTGCCAGCAGTTTTCTAGGGTTGTCCTACAATGAGCAGTTCTTC.

This clonotype was counted ten times or more. V usage is TRBV6-2 or TRBV6-3 and J usage is TRBJ2-7; TRBD1 or TRBD2 may be the D gene (5 bases each). This CDR3 spans 16 amino acids. Trimming removed 0 bases at V and 0 bases at J, with 12 bases between. Per germline, CDR1 MNHEY and CDR2 SVGEGT. The CDR3 sequence: CASSYSARGASYEQYV. CDR3 sequence (DNA): TGTGCCAGCAGTTACTCGGCCAGAGGGGCCTCCTACGAGCAGTACGTC.

The chain is built from TRBV4-3 and TRBJ2-3; TRBD2 matches at 10 bases. V was clipped by 3 bases and J by 5 bases; unmatched bases: 20. This CDR3 region has 20 residues. Looked up from germline, CDR1 is LGHNA and CDR2 is YSLEER. CDR3 residues: CASSQRPPKSLAGVQDTQYF. CDR3 in DNA: TGCGCCAGCAGCCAGAGACCGCCGAAATCCCTAGCGGGAGTTCAAGATACGCAGTATTTT.

The rearrangement joins TRBV18 to TRBJ1-5, with D hard to call. Germline assignment: CDR1 KGHSH and CDR2 LQKENI. The CDR3 has 13 amino acids. Trimming took off 4 bases at V and 4 bases at J, with 8 bases between the two ends. The CDR3 region is CASSLGKNQPQHF. The CDR3 DNA follows: TGTGCCAGCTCACTGGGGAAGAATCAGCCCCAGCATTTT. Together with reference TRBV18 and TRBJ1-5, the CDR3 gives the full variable domain: NAGVMQNPRHLVRRRGQEARLRCSPMKGHSHVYWYRQLPEEGLKFMVYLQKENIIDESGMPKERFSAEFPKEGPSILRIQQVVRGDSAAYFCASSLGKNQPQHFGDGTRLSIL.

This clonotype has a handful of counts. This chain uses TRBV7-9 with TRBJ2-7, with D tentatively TRBD1 (6 bases). CDR3 length: 14 amino acids. Trimming stripped 5 bases from V and 5 bases from J, with 16 bases between. Germline CDR1 reads SEHNR; CDR2 reads FQNEAQ (reference sequence). Written as DNA, the CDR3 is TGTGCCAGCAGCCCGGTTGTTGGGGGCGACGAGCAGTACGTC. It is translated as CASSPVVGGDEQYV.

V is TRBV20-1 and J is TRBJ1-5; TRBD1 is a possible D gene (5 bases). Trimming took 1 base from V and 4 from J, leaving 11 bases between them. The CDR3 has 14 residues. Germline CDR1 DFQATT, CDR2 SNEGSKA (reference sequence). The CDR3 DNA is TGCAGTGCTAGAGCCTGGGGGGTGAATCAGCCCCAGCATTTT. It yields the protein CSARAWGVNQPQHF.

The chain joins TRBV7-2 to TRBJ2-1; 7 bases fit TRBD2. Germline-derived CDR1 and CDR2 are SGHTA and FQGNSA. The ends lost 5 bases at V and 7 bases at J; junction bases unmatched: 11. CDR3 length: 15 amino acids. This CDR3 reads CASSKIRTSINEQFF. CDR3 in DNA: TGTGCCAGCAGCAAGATTCGGACTAGTATAAATGAGCAGTTCTTC.

This clonotype came up a few times. The V and J genes are TRBV15 and TRBJ2-1, with 13 bases aligning to TRBD2. The CDR3 runs 15 residues. Germline loops: CDR1 LNHNV, CDR2 YYDKDF (reference sequence). With V trimmed by 5 bases and J by 10 bases, 8 bases remained unmatched. The CDR3 DNA follows: TGTGCCACCAGCTCGGGACTAGCGGGGATCCGAGAGCAGTTCTTC. Residues: CATSSGLAGIREQFF.

The chain combines TRBV24-1 with TRBJ1-3; D is unclear. The germline V gene has CDR1 KGHDR and CDR2 SFDVKD. V dropped 4 bases and J dropped 2 bases, with 8 bases sitting between them. The CDR3 extends over 14 amino acids. The CDR3, as DNA: TGTGCCACCAGTGACCCCGCGGCTGGAAACACCATATATTTT. It specifies CATSDPAAGNTIYF.

This clonotype was counted ten times or more. The V call is TRBV12-3 or TRBV12-4, the J call TRBJ2-5; D not resolved. V was trimmed by 1 base and J by 1 base, leaving 7 bases between them. The CDR3 runs to 14 residues. The DNA of the CDR3 is TGTGCCAGCAGTTTAGGGGCACTCCAAGAGACCCAGTACTTC. It translates to CASSLGALQETQYF.

V is TRBV25-1 and J is TRBJ1-6; tentatively, D is TRBD1 (5 bases). V was shortened by 5 bases and J by 9 bases, with 20 bases between the two germline ends. Germline CDR1 is MGHDK and CDR2 is SYGVNS. This CDR3 is built from 16 residues. The DNA of the CDR3 is TGTGCCAGCAGTCCGGTCGGGACGGAGAGGAGTTCACCCCTCCACTTT. Encoded protein: CASSPVGTERSSPLHF.

There are a few counts of this clonotype. The gene calls are TRBV11-3 and TRBJ1-5; possibly TRBD1 for D (6 bases). The CDR3 contains 15 residues. V was pared by 5 bases and J by 4 bases, with 15 bases between. Germline lookup yields CDR1 SGHNT and CDR2 YENEEA. CDR3 residues: CASSPGGGQNQPQHF. CDR3 coding DNA: TGTGCCAGCAGCCCGGGGGGTGGACAGAATCAGCCCCAGCATTTT.

The chain has TRBV6-6 and TRBJ2-2; 8 positions agree with TRBD1. There are 17 residues in the CDR3. Germline loops: CDR1 MNHNY, CDR2 SVGAGI (reference sequence). J gave up 4 bases and V 2 bases, and 9 bases lay outside the gene matches. This CDR3 reads CASSYTGQGRVTGELFF. In DNA, the CDR3 is TGTGCCAGCAGTTACACAGGACAGGGTCGGGTCACCGGGGAGCTGTTTTTT.